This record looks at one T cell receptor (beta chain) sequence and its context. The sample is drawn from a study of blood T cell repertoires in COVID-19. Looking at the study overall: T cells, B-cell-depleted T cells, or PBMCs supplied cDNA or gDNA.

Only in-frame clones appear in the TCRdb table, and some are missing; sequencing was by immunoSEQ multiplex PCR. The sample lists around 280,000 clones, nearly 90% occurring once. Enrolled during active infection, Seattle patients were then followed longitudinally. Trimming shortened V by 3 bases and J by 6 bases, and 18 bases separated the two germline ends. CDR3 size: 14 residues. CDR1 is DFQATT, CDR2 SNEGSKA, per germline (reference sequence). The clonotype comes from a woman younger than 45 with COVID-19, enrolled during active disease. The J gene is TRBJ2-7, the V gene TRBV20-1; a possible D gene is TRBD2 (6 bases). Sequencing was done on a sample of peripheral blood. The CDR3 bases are TGCAGTGCTAGTTCCGCGGGGCTCCTTCGCGAGCAGTACTTC. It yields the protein CSASSAGLLREQYF.